Listed below are T cell receptor beta chains from one sample, sequenced in a study of identical twins' blood T cells. TCRdb reanalysed the 5' RACE reads using MiXCR and keeps one entry per CDR3 protein. This sample carries hundreds of thousands of distinct CDR3 sequences, roughly 27% of them seen once, and the ten largest clones take 6% to 7%. The sample comprised PBMCs. Every receptor here comes from a woman aged 18 to 55 in good health. CDR3s include the opening cysteine and the closing phenylalanine or tryptophan. Some rows have no size entry. The others give once, few or many, or a class for an expanded clone.

CDR3aa,j_gene,abundance,v_gene
CASTQMGSPLHF,TRBJ1-6,few,TRBV6-5
CASSQRGSGANVLTF,TRBJ2-6,few,TRBV4-3
CSAWNTEAFF,TRBJ1-1,few,TRBV29-1
CASSEETGLYWFF,TRBJ2-2,few,TRBV2
CASTRDRRFGYTF,TRBJ1-2,few,TRBV19
CASSTRTDTQYF,TRBJ2-3,many,TRBV6-2/TRBV6-3
CASSFIGGEQFF,TRBJ2-1,-,TRBV7-2
CASSLESSKGYEQYF,TRBJ2-7,-,TRBV7-2
CASGLADNEQFF,TRBJ2-1,few,TRBV6-6
CASSPLRTSGIGSTDTQYF,TRBJ2-3,many,TRBV27
CSASSMGGAQETQYF,TRBJ2-5,few,TRBV20-1
CSVGGRSNTGELFF,TRBJ2-2,few,TRBV29-1
CAISPGGEKLFF,TRBJ1-4,-,TRBV10-3
CASSFGKNTGELFF,TRBJ2-2,-,TRBV5-6
CASSLYKGYTF,TRBJ1-2,-,TRBV11-2
CATSDSDRAANTGELFF,TRBJ2-2,-,TRBV24-1
CSASTSREGGELFF,TRBJ2-2,few,TRBV20-1
CSVVSREWTGQPQHF,TRBJ1-5,-,TRBV29-1
CASVDDYQNQPQHF,TRBJ1-5,-,TRBV12-5
CASSSDREGELFF,TRBJ2-2,-,TRBV7-3
CASSFLQGAFNQPQHF,TRBJ1-5,few,TRBV12-3/TRBV12-4
CASSELVSDNEQFF,TRBJ2-1,few,TRBV5-1
CASSLGDGSSYEQYF,TRBJ2-7,-,TRBV5-1
CASRLAGGQIF,TRBJ2-1,few,TRBV5-1
CASTIPGLHEQFF,TRBJ2-1,-,TRBV2
CASSLGLARTGELFF,TRBJ2-2,-,TRBV28
CASRKQGDTEAFF,TRBJ1-1,-,TRBV7-9
CSVAPNTEAFF,TRBJ1-1,few,TRBV29-1
CASRTDREGNSPLHF,TRBJ1-6,many,TRBV6-5
CASSLPGGANEKLFF,TRBJ1-4,-,TRBV7-9
CATSRDPYNEQFF,TRBJ2-1,many,TRBV15
CASSSTGGYTEAFF,TRBJ1-1,-,TRBV7-2
CASSQTGFSGNTIYF,TRBJ1-3,once,TRBV27
CSARDPILAGNPFDTQYF,TRBJ2-3,-,TRBV20-1
CAGSSSYEQYF,TRBJ2-7,-,TRBV6-5
CASSFLGGTETQYF,TRBJ2-5,-,TRBV28
CASKENGADVETQYF,TRBJ2-5,few,TRBV2
CASSLLAAAEAFF,TRBJ1-1,-,TRBV7-9
CASSFWSEQFF,TRBJ2-1,-,TRBV7-2
CSARSGGGVGYTF,TRBJ1-2,-,TRBV20-1
CASSPRRARDNEKLFF,TRBJ1-4,-,TRBV18
CATIGQGDGYTF,TRBJ1-2,few,TRBV6-2/TRBV6-3
CSAIGRTSEAFF,TRBJ1-1,-,TRBV29-1
CSASRGGGSYEQYF,TRBJ2-7,few,TRBV20-1
CASSPDRILTYAF,TRBJ1-2,-,TRBV18